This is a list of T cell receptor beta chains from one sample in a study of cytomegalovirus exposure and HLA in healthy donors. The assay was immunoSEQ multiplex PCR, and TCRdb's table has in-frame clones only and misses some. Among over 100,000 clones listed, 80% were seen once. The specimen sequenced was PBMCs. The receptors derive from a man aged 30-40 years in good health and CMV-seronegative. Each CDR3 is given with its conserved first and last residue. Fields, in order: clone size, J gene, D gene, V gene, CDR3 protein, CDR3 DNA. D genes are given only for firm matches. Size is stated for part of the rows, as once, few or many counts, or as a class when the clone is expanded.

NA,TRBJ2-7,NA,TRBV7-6,CASSLEAGPLSEQYF,TGTGCCAGCAGCTTAGAGGCAGGGCCCCTCTCCGAGCAGTACTTC
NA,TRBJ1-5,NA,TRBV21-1,CASSKSQCRDKNLRESNQPQHF,TGTGCCAGCAGCAAAAGCCAGTGCCGGGACAAAAACTTACGAGAGAGCAATCAGCCCCAGCATTTT
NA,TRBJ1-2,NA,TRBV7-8,CASSPDRLYGYTF,TGTGCCAGCAGCCCCGACAGGCTCTATGGCTACACCTTC
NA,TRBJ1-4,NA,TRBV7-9,CASSLTQRRGEKLFF,TGTGCCAGCAGCTTGACACAGCGGAGGGGTGAAAAACTGTTTTTT
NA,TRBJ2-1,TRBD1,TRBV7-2,CASSLTTGGDEQFF,TGTGCCAGCAGCTTAACAACAGGGGGTGATGAGCAGTTCTTC
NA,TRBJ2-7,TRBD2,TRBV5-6,CASSPGTSFYEQYF,TGTGCCAGCAGCCCTGGGACTAGCTTCTACGAGCAGTACTTC
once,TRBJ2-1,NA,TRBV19,CASSPLRPNPGEQYNEQFF,TGTGCCAGTAGCCCGCTTAGGCCGAATCCCGGGGAGCAGTACAATGAGCAGTTCTTC
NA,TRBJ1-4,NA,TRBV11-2,CASSQVGGRTNEKLFF,TGTGCCAGCAGCCAGGTGGGGGGACGGACTAATGAAAAACTGTTTTTT
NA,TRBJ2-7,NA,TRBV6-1,CASSEGGEGPGSYEQYF,TGTGCCAGCAGTGAAGGGGGAGAAGGCCCCGGGTCCTACGAGCAGTACTTC
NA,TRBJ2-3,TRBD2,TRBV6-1,CASSELHSGGRDTQYF,TGTGCCAGCAGTGAATTACATAGCGGGGGGAGAGATACGCAGTATTTT
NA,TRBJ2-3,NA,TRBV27,CASSLSGAGLNTQYF,TGTGCCAGCAGTTTATCGGGGGCAGGGTTGAATACGCAGTATTTT
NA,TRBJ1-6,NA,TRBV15,CATSRDMAGNSPLHF,TGTGCCACCAGCAGAGATATGGCAGGGAACTCACCCCTCCACTTT
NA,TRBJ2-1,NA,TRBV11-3,CASSLDRWSGESNNEQFF,TGTGCCAGCAGCTTAGATCGTTGGAGCGGAGAGTCCAACAATGAGCAGTTCTTC
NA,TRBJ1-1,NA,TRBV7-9,CASSLQMNTEAFF,TGTGCCAGCAGCTTACAGATGAACACTGAAGCTTTCTTT
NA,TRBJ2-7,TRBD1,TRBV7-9,CASSPPGQGSEQYF,TGTGCCAGCAGCCCGCCGGGACAGGGGTCCGAGCAGTACTTC
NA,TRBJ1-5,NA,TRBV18,CASSPQGGGSNQPQHF,TGTGCCAGCTCACCGCAGGGAGGGGGTAGCAATCAGCCCCAGCATTTT
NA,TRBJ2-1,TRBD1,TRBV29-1,CSVETGADNEQFF,TGCAGCGTTGAGACAGGGGCGGACAATGAGCAGTTCTTC
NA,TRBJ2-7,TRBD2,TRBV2,CASSEALAGGTYEQYF,TGTGCCAGCAGTGAAGCGCTGGCGGGGGGAACCTACGAGCAGTACTTC
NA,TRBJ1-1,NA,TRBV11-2,CASSLDFGVRNTEAFF,TGTGCCAGCAGCTTAGATTTCGGGGTGCGGAACACTGAAGCTTTCTTT
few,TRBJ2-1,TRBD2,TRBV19,CASKPAGESSEQFF,TGTGCCAGTAAGCCAGCGGGGGAGTCTAGTGAGCAGTTCTTC
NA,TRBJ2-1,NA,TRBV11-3,CASSLDPSNRDLIF,TGTGCCAGCAGCTTAGATCCCTCGAACAGGGATTTGATCTTC